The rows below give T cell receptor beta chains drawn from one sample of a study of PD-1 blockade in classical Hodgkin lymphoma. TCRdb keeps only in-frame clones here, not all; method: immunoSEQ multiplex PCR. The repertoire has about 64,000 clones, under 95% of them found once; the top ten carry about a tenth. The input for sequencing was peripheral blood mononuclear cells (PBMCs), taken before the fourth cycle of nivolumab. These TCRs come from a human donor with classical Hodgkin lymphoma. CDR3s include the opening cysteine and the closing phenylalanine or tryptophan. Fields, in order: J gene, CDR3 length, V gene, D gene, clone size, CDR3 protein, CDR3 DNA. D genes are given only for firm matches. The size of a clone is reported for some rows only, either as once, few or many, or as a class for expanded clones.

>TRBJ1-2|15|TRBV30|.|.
CAWRKNPGRGDGYTF
TGTGCCTGGAGGAAAAACCCAGGGAGGGGTGATGGCTACACCTTC
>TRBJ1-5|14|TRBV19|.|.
CASSMLDSNQPQHF
TGTGCCAGTAGTATGCTAGATAGCAATCAGCCCCAGCATTTT
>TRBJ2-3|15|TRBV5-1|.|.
CASSPLSGRTDTQYF
TGCGCCAGCAGCCCTCTGAGCGGACGCACAGATACGCAGTATTTT
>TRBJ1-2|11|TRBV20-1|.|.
CSAGQGSGYTF
TGCAGTGCTGGCCAGGGCTCTGGCTACACCTTC
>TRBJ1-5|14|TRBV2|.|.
CASSEAWEYQPQHF
TGTGCCAGCAGTGAAGCTTGGGAGTACCAGCCCCAGCATTTT
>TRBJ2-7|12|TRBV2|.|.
CASRRDSHEQYF
TGTGCCAGTCGGAGGGACAGCCACGAGCAGTACTTC
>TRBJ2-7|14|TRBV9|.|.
CASSVGYQSYEQYF
TGTGCCAGCAGCGTAGGCTACCAATCCTACGAGCAGTACTTC
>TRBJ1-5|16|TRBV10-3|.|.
CAISDGSAGSNQPQHF
TGTGCCATCAGTGATGGAAGTGCGGGAAGCAATCAGCCCCAGCATTTT
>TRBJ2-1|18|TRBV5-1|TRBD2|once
CASSLVLDPAGEYNEQFF
TGCGCCAGCAGCTTGGTGCTGGATCCAGCGGGGGAATACAATGAGCAGTTCTTC
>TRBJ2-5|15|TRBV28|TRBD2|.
CASSDRRLALGTQYF
TGTGCCAGCAGTGACCGACGACTAGCCCTGGGGACCCAGTACTTC